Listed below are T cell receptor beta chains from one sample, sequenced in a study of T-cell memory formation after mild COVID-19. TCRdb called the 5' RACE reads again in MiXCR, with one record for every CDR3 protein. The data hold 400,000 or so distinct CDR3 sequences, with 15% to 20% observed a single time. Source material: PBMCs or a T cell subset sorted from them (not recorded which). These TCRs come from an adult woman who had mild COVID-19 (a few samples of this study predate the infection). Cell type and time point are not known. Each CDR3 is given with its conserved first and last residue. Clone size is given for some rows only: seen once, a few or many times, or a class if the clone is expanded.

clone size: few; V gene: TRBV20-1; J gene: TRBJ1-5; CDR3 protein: CSARDHGQDARQPQHF
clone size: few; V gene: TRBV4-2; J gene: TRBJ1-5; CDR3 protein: CASSQGTGQGFDQPQHF
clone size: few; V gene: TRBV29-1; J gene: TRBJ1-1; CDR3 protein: CSVGQGIYTEAFF
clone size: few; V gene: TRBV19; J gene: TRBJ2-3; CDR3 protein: CASSIGPTGRPDTQYF
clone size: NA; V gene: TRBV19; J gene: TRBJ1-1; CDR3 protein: CATGKGLNTEAFF
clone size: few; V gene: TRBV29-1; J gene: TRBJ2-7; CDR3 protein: CSARKDRGPYEQYF
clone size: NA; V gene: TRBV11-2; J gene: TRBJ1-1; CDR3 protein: CASSPTGLYTEAFF
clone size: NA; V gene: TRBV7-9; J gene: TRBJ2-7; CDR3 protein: CASSPLTAPYEQYF
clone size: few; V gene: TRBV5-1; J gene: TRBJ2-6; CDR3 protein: CASSWESGANVLTF
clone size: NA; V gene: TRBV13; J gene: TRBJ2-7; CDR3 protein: CASSSRTGGFGEQYF
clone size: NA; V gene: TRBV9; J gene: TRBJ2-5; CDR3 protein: CASSPGGLAGYIETQYF
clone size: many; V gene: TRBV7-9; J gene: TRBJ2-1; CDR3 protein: CASSSPLGSSYNEQFF